Listed below are T cell receptor beta chains from one sample, sequenced in a study of shared clonotypes between healthy human individuals. The method was immunoSEQ multiplex PCR; TCRdb's version includes in-frame clones alone and lacks a portion of them. Here the sample spans some 1,900,000 clones, just under 95% being singletons. Sequenced input: naive CD8+ T cells sorted from blood. These receptors all stem from a man aged 18 to 29 in good health. CDR3s include the opening cysteine and the closing phenylalanine or tryptophan. The order of the fields is J gene, V gene, CDR3 protein.

TRBJ2-5	TRBV19	CASSGGLAYQETQYF
TRBJ2-1	TRBV11-2	CASSLWSGLAGNNEQFF
TRBJ2-1	TRBV5-6	CASSFGLGEFF
TRBJ2-5	TRBV29-1	CSVETGRGWGYQETQYF
TRBJ1-2	TRBV4-3	CASSQDLTGGYTF
TRBJ2-7	TRBV5-1	CASSLNGHEQYF
TRBJ1-2	TRBV5-4	CASSFGRFPGQGAQDYGYTF
TRBJ2-1	TRBV7-9	CASSLDVQGTYNEQFF
TRBJ1-4	TRBV9	CASSVDGVATNEKLFF
TRBJ1-2	TRBV27	CASSGTGPNYGYTF
TRBJ2-7	TRBV7-8	CASSLRTAYEQYF
TRBJ1-6	TRBV2	CASTVPQGINSPLHF
TRBJ1-2	TRBV27	CASSLWTGYGYTF
TRBJ1-6	TRBV27	CASSSGGFGNSPLHF
TRBJ2-5	TRBV4-1	CASSPLAGGPETQYF
TRBJ1-1	TRBV9	CASSGTGGTEAFF
TRBJ2-1	TRBV6-5	CASSFAIGTANEQFF
TRBJ2-3	TRBV11-2	CASSQGLVGTDTQYF
TRBJ2-6	TRBV10-3	CAIRLESGANVLTF
TRBJ2-2	TRBV30	CACLPPSASEVGELFF
TRBJ1-2	TRBV11-2	CASSGPGGHNGYTF
TRBJ1-1	TRBV5-1	CASSLAPGFTEAFF
TRBJ2-5	TRBV13	CASSLGLTSQETQYF
TRBJ2-3	TRBV27	CASTSGTVSTDTQYF
TRBJ2-3	TRBV7-9	CASSLDPGSAPHTQYF
TRBJ2-1	TRBV7-2	CASSSGGASEQFF
TRBJ2-7	TRBV5-6	CASTEQGARYEQYF
TRBJ2-3	TRBV7-2	CASSFYAGGPTDTQYF
TRBJ2-3	TRBV5-1	CASMRDLGTDTQYF
TRBJ2-7	TRBV30	CAWSQVSLTHEQYF
TRBJ2-7	TRBV6-1	CASVQDSTYEQYF
TRBJ2-1	TRBV27	CASSLWAGSYNEQFF
TRBJ2-7	TRBV10-1	CASSGSAATPGYEQYF
TRBJ1-5	TRBV7-9	CASSFGNQPQHF
TRBJ1-4	TRBV5-5	CASSLGTATNEKLFF
TRBJ2-7	TRBV27	CASSFRGGYEQYF
TRBJ1-1	TRBV9	CASSVGAAGVVASSVAFF
TRBJ2-2	TRBV28	CASRLGGNTGELFF
TRBJ2-7	TRBV28	CASSQTGEVGEQYF
TRBJ1-1	TRBV11-3	CASSLARNTEAFF